These 28 T cell receptor beta chains were sequenced from one sample in a study of long-term antiretroviral therapy in people with HIV. Samples were assayed with immunoSEQ v3.0 at survey level. TCRdb keeps only in-frame clones here, not all; method: immunoSEQ multiplex PCR. The profile shows some 14,000 clones, 82% of them singletons. The material was unsorted PBMCs, obtained 1.8 years before starting antiretroviral therapy. The receptors were gathered from a woman between 35 and 50 years old with HIV.

V gene TRBV7-9 combines with J gene TRBJ2-7; TRBD2 might be the D (5 bases). Trimming removed 1 base from V and 3 bases from J, with 16 bases in between. The germline gives CDR1 SEHNR, CDR2 FQNEAQ (reference sequence). The CDR3 is made up of 16 amino acids. DNA for the CDR3: TGTGCCAGCAGCTTAGGAGCGGCTACTAGTGGCTACGAGCAGTACTTC. Amino acid sequence: CASSLGAATSGYEQYF.

This sequence joins TRBV19 and TRBJ1-5; no firm D call. V lost 11 bases to trimming and J lost 0 bases, with 14 bases between them. From germline, CDR1 is LNHDA and CDR2 SQIVND (reference sequence). The length of the CDR3 is 14 residues. In DNA form, the CDR3 reads TGTGCCGGAAAACCCGACAATAGCAATCAGCCCCAGCATTTT. Protein sequence: CAGKPDNSNQPQHF.

The genes are TRBV5-1 and TRBJ2-5; weak D call: TRBD1 (6 bases). Trimming left V 1 base short and J 5 bases short, with 18 bases between. CDR1 and CDR2 (germline): SGHRS, YFSETQ. This CDR3 has 16 residues. As DNA, the CDR3 is TGCGCCAGCAGCTTGCTGGGGTCCGCAGGGGATGAGACCCAGTACTTC. Protein: CASSLLGSAGDETQYF.

The chain employs TRBV6-6 and TRBJ2-7; 13 nucleotides agree with TRBD2. CDR1 is MNHNY and CDR2 is SVGAGI in the germline V gene (reference sequence). The CDR3 runs to 16 residues. With V trimmed by 6 bases and J by 4 bases, 9 bases remained unmatched. This CDR3 is CASSSGLTSGRYEQYF. The DNA of the CDR3 is TGTGCCAGCAGCTCCGGATTGACTAGCGGGAGGTACGAGCAGTACTTC.

The chain uses TRBV7-2 and TRBJ2-7; D possibly corresponds to TRBD1 (6 bases). The length of the CDR3 is 14 residues. In germline, CDR1 is SGHTA, CDR2 FQGNSA. The V and J ends lost 2 bases and 3 bases respectively, with 11 bases between them. CDR3 sequence: CASSLRQDFYEQYF. CDR3 nucleotide sequence: TGTGCCAGCAGCTTACGACAGGACTTCTACGAGCAGTACTTC.

The V gene is TRBV6-1, the J gene TRBJ1-1; 10 nucleotides match TRBD1. Germline V gene sequence: CDR1 MNHNS, CDR2 SASEGT. The CDR3 loop spans 10 amino acids. Trimming cost V 11 bases and J 11 bases; bases outside gene matches: 5. CDR3 residues: CAGGQGWAFF. The CDR3 coding sequence is TGTGCCGGGGGACAGGGGTGGGCTTTCTTT.

CDR3 coding DNA: TGTGCCAGCAGCCTTTCGGGGGTTGTCGGAAACACCATATATTTT. Translating gives CASSLSGVVGNTIYF. The J gene is TRBJ1-3, the V gene TRBV6-5; maybe TRBD1 (5 bases). The length of the CDR3 is 15 residues. Germline CDR1 MNHEY, CDR2 SVGAGI. Trimming took 6 bases from V and 4 from J, leaving 16 bases between them.

This rearrangement joins TRBV30 to TRBJ2-5; 11 bases match TRBD1. CDR3 length: 15 amino acids. V shed 4 bases and J 5 bases; nucleotides not matched to a gene: 9. Germline CDR1 reads GTSNPN; CDR2 reads SVGIG (reference sequence). CDR3 in amino acids: CAWNIGQGAQETQYF. The CDR3 bases are TGTGCCTGGAATATCGGACAGGGGGCGCAGGAGACCCAGTACTTC.

The chain couples TRBV10-3 to TRBJ2-3; D gene uncertain. The germline CDR1 and CDR2 sequences are ENHRY and SYGVKD. The CDR3 covers 15 residues. V dropped 2 bases and J dropped 4 bases, with 13 bases sitting between them. The CDR3 DNA reads as TGTGCCATCAGTGAGATTTCTAGTGGATCAGATACGCAGTATTTT. The encoded protein is CAISEISSGSDTQYF.

This chain uses TRBV7-9 with TRBJ2-7, with 11 bases identical to TRBD1. This CDR3 region has 15 residues. The germline gives CDR1 SEHNR, CDR2 FQNEAQ (reference sequence). Germline trimming cut 2 bases from V and 2 bases from J; bases unmatched to any gene: 2. The CDR3 DNA follows: TGTGCCAGCAGCTTACTGGGACAGGGGGCCTACGAGCAGTACTTC. Protein sequence: CASSLLGQGAYEQYF.

The chain recombines TRBV7-2 with TRBJ2-7; 7 bases line up with TRBD1. Germline CDR1 is SGHTA and CDR2 is FQGNSA. V shed 6 bases, J shed 6 bases, and the junction held 11 bases outside the gene matches. The CDR3 is made up of 14 amino acids. The CDR3 nucleotides read TGTGCCAGCAGTCGACAGGGTAGGTTCTCCGAGCAGTACTTC. As protein: CASSRQGRFSEQYF.

This clone appeared a single time. The chain couples TRBV7-9 to TRBJ2-7; the D gene is possibly TRBD1 (6 bases). CDR1 is SEHNR, CDR2 FQNEAQ, per germline (reference sequence). The CDR3 runs to 13 residues. V was shortened by 5 bases and J by 2 bases, with 10 bases between the two germline ends. The CDR3 loop is CASSDGQTYEQYF. The CDR3 coding sequence is TGTGCCAGCAGCGACGGACAGACCTACGAGCAGTACTTC.

This clone showed up just once. This rearrangement joins TRBV4-2 to TRBJ2-3; 7 bases align to TRBD2. Germline-derived CDR1 and CDR2 are LGHNA and YNFKEQ. The CDR3 runs 18 residues. The J segment lost 0 bases and the V segment lost 4 bases, leaving 13 bases of the junction unmatched. CDR3 protein: CASSLDGIGTTSTDTQYF. The CDR3, as DNA: TGTGCCAGCAGCCTTGACGGGATCGGGACTACAAGCACAGATACGCAGTATTTT.

This clone was seen only a few times. The chain employs TRBV6-6 and TRBJ1-1; D is unclear. The V end was cut by 6 bases, the J end by 0 bases, with 11 bases between. The CDR3 sequence is 14 residues long. Germline CDR1 is MNHNY and CDR2 is SVGAGI (reference sequence). The CDR3 sequence is CASSPSALNTEAFF. CDR3 DNA: TGTGCCAGCAGCCCCTCGGCCTTGAACACTGAAGCTTTCTTT.

This clone was detected only once. V is TRBV5-1 and J is TRBJ2-5; D uncertain. Germline-derived CDR1 and CDR2 are SGHRS and YFSETQ. Trimming took 0 bases from V and 3 from J, leaving 9 bases between them. The CDR3 is 14 amino acids. The CDR3 nucleotides are TGCGCCAGCAGCTTGGGTGGCAGCGAAGAGACCCAGTACTTC. Translation: CASSLGGSEETQYF.

This chain links TRBV18 with TRBJ1-1; D might be TRBD1 (5 bases). This CDR3 region has 12 residues. The germline CDR1 and CDR2 sequences are KGHSH and LQKENI. Trimming removed 3 bases from V and 3 bases from J, with 5 bases in between. This CDR3 reads CASSPGDTEAFF. For the CDR3, the DNA is TGTGCCAGCTCACCGGGGGACACTGAAGCTTTCTTT.

This clone was seen once. The chain uses TRBV14 and TRBJ2-2, with 7 bases identical to TRBD1. The germline V gene has CDR1 SGHDN and CDR2 FVKESK. The CDR3 contains 15 residues. J was trimmed by 0 bases and V by 6 bases; bases with no gene match: 4. Written as DNA, the CDR3 is TGTGCCAGCAGGCCCGGACAGGCGAACACCGGGGAGCTGTTTTTT. This translates into CASRPGQANTGELFF.

The chain links TRBV29-1 to TRBJ2-7, with TRBD1 matching over 8 bases. CDR1 SQVTM and CDR2 ANQGSEA come from the germline V gene. This CDR3 has 13 amino acids. The V and J ends lost 6 bases and 2 bases, in that order; junction bases with no gene match: 6. The CDR3 region is CSVGQGSTYEQYF. CDR3 nucleotides: TGCAGCGTCGGACAGGGAAGCACCTACGAGCAGTACTTC.

The J gene is TRBJ2-7, the V gene TRBV5-5; D is uncertain. This CDR3 is 15 amino acids long. Trimming removed 0 bases from V and 0 bases from J, with 10 bases in between. The germline CDR1 and CDR2 sequences are SGHKS and YYEKEE (reference sequence). CDR3 DNA: TGTGCCAGCAGCTTGGTGGGCATTAGCTCCTACGAGCAGTACTTC. It translates to CASSLVGISSYEQYF.

This chain connects TRBV10-3 to TRBJ1-1, with TRBD1 as a possible D gene (6 bases). The V and J ends lost 3 bases and 4 bases respectively, with 12 bases between them. This CDR3 has 14 amino acids. From germline, CDR1 is ENHRY and CDR2 SYGVKD. CDR3 loop: CAISDRGKSTEAFF. The CDR3 region has the DNA TGTGCCATCAGTGATAGGGGGAAGAGCACTGAAGCTTTCTTT.

The rearrangement uses TRBV2 and TRBJ1-3, with TRBD1 matching over 7 bases. This CDR3 has 19 residues. The germline CDR1 and CDR2 sequences are SNHLY and FYNNEI. V dropped 5 bases and J dropped 2; count of bases not matched to a gene: 18. In DNA form, the CDR3 reads TGTGCCAGCAGTCAAACCCGGGACAGCTGGGACAAGACTGGAAACACCATATATTTT. Protein: CASSQTRDSWDKTGNTIYF.

The chain carries TRBV19 and TRBJ1-4; D gene unclear. Germline lookup yields CDR1 LNHDA and CDR2 SQIVND (reference sequence). There are 12 residues in the CDR3. The germline V and J ends were trimmed by 8 bases and 6 bases, with 10 bases remaining between them. The CDR3 spells CASGPRDEKLFF. The DNA for the CDR3 is TGTGCCAGTGGGCCGAGGGATGAAAAACTGTTTTTT.

This chain joins TRBV28 and TRBJ2-1; perhaps TRBD2 as D (7 bases). Between the trimmed V and J ends, which lost 6 bases and 10 bases, there was a span of 16 bases. This CDR3 has 13 residues. Germline CDR1 MDHEN, CDR2 SYDVKM. CDR3 loop: CASSGGWGGEQFF. For the CDR3, the DNA is TGTGCCAGCAGCGGGGGCTGGGGGGGCGAGCAGTTCTTC.

The chain links TRBV6-6 to TRBJ2-5, with D hard to call. The CDR3 contains 12 residues. Germline V lookup: CDR1 MNHNY, CDR2 SVGAGI (reference sequence). V was pared by 2 bases and J by 2 bases, with 3 bases between. DNA of the CDR3: TGTGCCAGCAGTTACCCGCAAGAGACCCAGTACTTC. The encoded protein is CASSYPQETQYF.

The chain carries TRBV11-2 and TRBJ2-2; 10 nucleotides align to TRBD2. J lost 14 bases, V lost 0 bases, and 6 bases had no gene match. The CDR3 loop spans 14 amino acids. Looked up from germline, CDR1 is SGHAT and CDR2 is FQNNGV. The CDR3 protein is CASSLERSGRSLFF. The CDR3 coding sequence is TGTGCCAGCAGCTTAGAGCGTAGCGGGAGGTCTCTGTTTTTT.

The chain combines TRBV27 with TRBJ2-7; TRBD1 agrees at 9 bases. From germline, CDR1 is MNHEY and CDR2 SMNVEV (reference sequence). Trimming at V came to 6 bases and at J to 6 bases, leaving 9 bases not matched to a gene. This CDR3 contains 14 residues. CDR3 loop: CASRPGQGIAEQYF. The DNA of the CDR3 is TGTGCCAGCAGACCGGGACAGGGAATTGCCGAGCAGTACTTC.

The chain links TRBV10-3 to TRBJ2-1, with D uncertain. Per the germline V gene, CDR1 is ENHRY and CDR2 is SYGVKD. CDR3 length equals 13 residues. The V end lost 0 bases, the J end lost 7 bases, and 7 bases lay between the germline ends. Here the CDR3 reads CAISESAANEQFF. DNA for the CDR3: TGTGCCATCAGTGAGTCCGCGGCAAATGAGCAGTTCTTC.

This chain links TRBV6-6 with TRBJ1-1; perhaps TRBD1 as D (6 bases). CDR3 length equals 16 residues. The germline gives CDR1 MNHNY, CDR2 SVGAGI (reference sequence). Trimming took 5 bases from V and 0 from J, leaving 16 bases between them. CDR3 DNA sequence: TGTGCCAGCAGTAAACCGGGACACATCATGAACACTGAAGCTTTCTTT. It specifies CASSKPGHIMNTEAFF.